This entry lists 3 T cell receptor beta chains sequenced from one sample in a study of cytomegalovirus exposure and HLA in healthy donors. Sequenced by immunoSEQ multiplex PCR; TCRdb stores in-frame clones only, minus some. The table lists a few hundred thousand clones, 70% to 90% of them singletons. Sample: PBMCs. These TCRs come from a woman aged 18-35 years in good health and CMV-seronegative.

This chain joins TRBV28 and TRBJ2-6; 8 bases map to TRBD1. CDR1 is MDHEN and CDR2 is SYDVKM in the germline V gene. V lost 7 bases to trimming and J lost 2 bases; unmatched junction nucleotides: 7. The CDR3 has 16 amino acids. CDR3 protein: CASNSETGAGANVLTF. CDR3 DNA: TGTGCCAGCAATAGTGAGACAGGGGCTGGGGCCAACGTCCTGACTTTC.

V is TRBV6-6 and J is TRBJ2-7; 11 nucleotides align to TRBD1. CDR1 is MNHNY, CDR2 SVGAGI, per germline (reference sequence). CDR3 length equals 13 residues. With V trimmed by 6 bases and J by 4 bases, 2 bases remained unmatched. In DNA, the CDR3 is TGTGCCAGCAGGGACAGGGGGCTATACGAGCAGTACTTC. This codes for CASRDRGLYEQYF.

The J gene is TRBJ1-1, the V gene TRBV19, with D unclear. V gave up 1 base and J gave up 2 bases, with 14 bases separating them. Germline lookup yields CDR1 LNHDA and CDR2 SQIVND (reference sequence). This CDR3 has 16 amino acids. The CDR3 nucleotides are TGTGCCAGTAGTATAGGGTCGAGGGCCTCAAACACTGAAGCTTTCTTT. This gives the protein CASSIGSRASNTEAFF.